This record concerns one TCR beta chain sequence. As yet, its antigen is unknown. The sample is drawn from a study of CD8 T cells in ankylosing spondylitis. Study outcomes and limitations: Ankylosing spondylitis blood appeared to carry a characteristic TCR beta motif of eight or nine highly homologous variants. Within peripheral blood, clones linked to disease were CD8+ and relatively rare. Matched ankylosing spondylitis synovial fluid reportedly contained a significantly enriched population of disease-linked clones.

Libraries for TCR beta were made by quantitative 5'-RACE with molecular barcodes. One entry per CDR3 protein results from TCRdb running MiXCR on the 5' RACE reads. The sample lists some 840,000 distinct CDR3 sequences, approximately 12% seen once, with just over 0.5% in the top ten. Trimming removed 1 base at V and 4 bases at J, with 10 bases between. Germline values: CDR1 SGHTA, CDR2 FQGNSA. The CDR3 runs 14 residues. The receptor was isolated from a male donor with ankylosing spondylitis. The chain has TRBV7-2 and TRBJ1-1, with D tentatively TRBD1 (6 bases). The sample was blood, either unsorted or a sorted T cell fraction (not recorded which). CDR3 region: CASSLGQAGTEAFF. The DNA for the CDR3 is TGTGCCAGCAGCTTAGGACAGGCCGGCACTGAAGCTTTCTTT.